The entry below describes one T cell receptor (beta chain). This sample stems from a study of cytomegalovirus exposure and HLA in healthy donors. The CDR3 is 15 residues long. V shed 5 bases, J shed 4 bases, and the junction held 9 bases outside the gene matches. Germline CDR1 and CDR2: MNHEY and SMNVEV (reference sequence). The PCR was carried out with 60 Vbeta primers and 13 Jbeta primers. The assay was immunoSEQ multiplex PCR, and TCRdb's table has in-frame clones only and misses some. This table lists 34,000 or so clones. This TCR was sampled from a woman in her thirties or forties in good health and CMV-seropositive. Input material: PBMCs. The rearrangement uses TRBV27 and TRBJ1-2; 8 bases are shared with TRBD1. As DNA, the CDR3 is TGTGCCAGCAGTGGCGCGACAGGGGCCCCCTATGGCTACACCTTC. It yields the protein CASSGATGAPYGYTF.